Presented here are 20 T cell receptor beta chains from one specimen sequenced in a study of Graves' ophthalmopathy and Graves' hyperthyroidism. From RNA, the CDR3 regions of TCR beta chains were amplified and sequenced. The workflow started with a first-round RT-PCR run with HTBI primers and then moved on to a second-round multiplex PCR. TCRdb fed the multiplex PCR reads into MiXCR, producing one record per CDR3 protein. The sample yields roughly 400,000 distinct CDR3 sequences, approximately 16% seen once. What was sequenced was peripheral blood. The receptor source for this set is a woman aged 18-35 years with Graves' ophthalmopathy.

This clonotype was seen at least ten times. The CDR3 region has the DNA TGTGCCACCAGCAGAGATGGGAAGGAGACCCAGTACTTC. As protein: CATSRDGKETQYF. The V call is TRBV15, the J call TRBJ2-5, with D hard to call. The CDR3 totals 13 residues. V dropped 0 bases and J dropped 5 bases, with 7 bases sitting between them. CDR1 and CDR2 (germline): LNHNV, YYDKDF (reference sequence).

This clonotype has at least ten counts. The chain couples TRBV20-1 to TRBJ2-5; weak D call: TRBD1 (6 bases). Trimming cost V 6 bases and J 0 bases, with 14 bases left between them. Germline CDR1 and CDR2: DFQATT and SNEGSKA (reference sequence). The CDR3 totals 14 residues. The CDR3: CSADRTEYQETQYF. The CDR3 nucleotides are TGCAGTGCAGACCGGACAGAATACCAAGAGACCCAGTACTTC.

This clonotype was found many times. The chain links TRBV5-6 to TRBJ2-5; D is possibly TRBD2 (5 bases). The germline V gene encodes CDR1 SGHDT and CDR2 YYEEEE. The V end lost 0 bases, the J end lost 8 bases, and 17 bases lay between the germline ends. The CDR3 has 15 residues. The CDR3 is CASSLADRQRSTQYF. CDR3 sequence (DNA): TGTGCCAGCAGCTTGGCCGATAGGCAGCGGAGTACCCAGTACTTC. The complete variable domain, with remaining parts taken from reference TRBV5-6 and TRBJ2-5, reads DAGVTQSPTHLIKTRGQQVTLRCSPKSGHDTVSWYQQALGQGPQFIFQYYEEEERQRGNFPDRFSGHQFPNYSSELNVNALLLGDSALYLCASSLADRQRSTQYFGPGTRLLVL.

This clonotype was found many times. This sequence joins TRBV7-2 and TRBJ1-5; TRBD1 is a possible D gene (5 bases). The CDR3 runs 15 residues. Looked up from germline, CDR1 is SGHTA and CDR2 is FQGNSA. Trimming left V 0 bases short and J 5 bases short, with 11 bases between. DNA of the CDR3: TGTGCCAGCAGCTTAGCGCTGGGGGGGTATCAGCCCCAGCATTTT. Protein sequence: CASSLALGGYQPQHF.

In this sample, this clonotype turned up many times. This chain links TRBV6-2 or TRBV6-3 with TRBJ1-2; D call uncertain. The CDR3 length is 14 residues. CDR1 and CDR2 (germline): MNHEY, SVGEGT. With 5 bases removed from V and 2 bases from J, the gap between germline ends came to 12 bases. Here the CDR3 reads CASSPAQENYGYTF. The CDR3 coding sequence is TGTGCCAGCAGTCCCGCTCAGGAGAACTATGGCTACACCTTC.

Comment on this clonotype: Just one base apart from a much larger clone, this may be a read error. The chain is built from TRBV11-2 and TRBJ2-7, with a weak D call TRBD2 (7 bases). Germline V gene lookup returns CDR1 SGHAT and CDR2 FQNNGV. V lost 5 bases to trimming and J lost 3 bases, with 23 bases between them. The CDR3 contains 17 residues. CDR3 sequence reads: CASSAGPGEGNLYEQYF. The CDR3 DNA sequence: TGTGCCAGCAGCGCCGGCCCAGGGGAGGGGAATCTCTACGAGCAGTACTTC.

The chain joins TRBV5-1 to TRBJ2-2; unclear D gene. The CDR3 has 15 amino acids. V was trimmed by 0 bases and J by 0 bases, leaving 6 bases between them. CDR1 and CDR2 from the germline V gene are SGHRS and YFSETQ. CDR3 residues: CASSLVWANTGELFF. The CDR3 region has the DNA TGCGCCAGCAGCTTGGTCTGGGCGAACACCGGGGAGCTGTTTTTT. Together with reference TRBV5-1 and TRBJ2-2, the CDR3 gives the full variable domain: KAGVTQTPRYLIKTRGQQVTLSCSPISGHRSVSWYQQTPGQGLQFLFEYFSETQRNKGNFPGRFSGRQFSNSRSEMNVSTLELGDSALYLCASSLVWANTGELFFGEGSRLTVL.

This clonotype was observed at least ten times. This chain joins TRBV4-3 and TRBJ2-5; TRBD2 aligns across 7 bases. CDR3 length: 16 residues. Germline V gene data show CDR1 as LGHNA and CDR2 as YSLEER. The junction had 10 bases not matched to a gene; V was cut back by 4 bases and J by 2 bases. The CDR3 loop is CASSRSPSSGQETQYF. The DNA for the CDR3 is TGCGCCAGCAGCCGATCACCGTCTAGCGGACAAGAGACCCAGTACTTC.

The chain recombines TRBV7-3 with TRBJ2-3, with 7 bases identical to TRBD2. Per the germline V gene, CDR1 is SGHTA and CDR2 is FQGTGA. The junction had 6 bases not matched to a gene; V was cut back by 9 bases and J by 0 bases. The CDR3 loop spans 14 amino acids. The CDR3 loop is CASLADPSTDTQYF. CDR3 coding DNA: TGTGCCAGTCTAGCGGACCCTAGCACAGATACGCAGTATTTT.

This clonotype was recorded many times. This sequence joins TRBV27 and TRBJ2-7; D uncertain. This CDR3 contains 13 residues. The V end was cut by 5 bases, the J end by 9 bases, with 17 bases between. From germline, CDR1 is MNHEY and CDR2 SMNVEV (reference sequence). CDR3 region: CASSHPPLGPQYF. The CDR3 DNA is TGTGCCAGCAGTCATCCCCCTCTTGGACCGCAGTACTTC.

In its sample, this clonotype was seen many times. The chain employs TRBV7-2 and TRBJ2-7, with 7 bases matching TRBD2. The CDR3 sequence is 15 residues long. With 5 bases clipped from V and 2 bases from J, the junction kept 9 bases outside the gene matches. The germline V gene encodes CDR1 SGHTA and CDR2 FQGNSA. The CDR3 DNA is TGTGCCAGCAGCCCCTCGGGTCTAGCGGCCTACGAGCAGTACTTC. This translates into CASSPSGLAAYEQYF.

This clonotype was picked up many times. V usage is TRBV4-2 and J usage is TRBJ1-3, with D possibly matching TRBD1 (5 bases). Looked up from germline, CDR1 is LGHNA and CDR2 is YNFKEQ. This CDR3 comprises 16 residues. Trimming left V 1 base short and J 4 bases short, with 14 bases between. The CDR3 reads CASSQGSAGPGNTIYF. The CDR3 DNA is TGTGCCAGCAGCCAAGGATCGGCAGGGCCAGGAAACACCATATATTTT.

To note about this clonotype: This may be a read error: a much more frequent sequence differs by one nucleotide. The rearrangement joins TRBV19 to TRBJ1-2; no reliable D call. V lost 9 bases and J 4 bases, leaving 12 bases between the germline ends. There are 12 residues in the CDR3. Germline assignment: CDR1 LNHDA and CDR2 SQIVND (reference sequence). The CDR3 reads CASLKGVYGYTF. Here the CDR3 DNA reads TGTGCCAGCTTAAAGGGTGTCTATGGCTACACCTTC.

This clonotype was seen repeatedly, ten times or more. The chain is built from TRBV6-1 and TRBJ1-1; D is unclear. V was clipped by 7 bases and J by 4 bases, with 16 bases between them. The germline CDR1 and CDR2 sequences are MNHNS and SASEGT. The CDR3 sequence is 14 residues long. This CDR3 is CASMLGLDSTEAFF. CDR3 coding DNA: TGTGCCAGCATGCTCGGACTGGATTCCACTGAAGCTTTCTTT.

This clonotype was recorded at least ten times. The chain carries TRBV6-1 and TRBJ2-2; D is unclear. CDR1 and CDR2 (germline): MNHNS, SASEGT. CDR3 length: 12 amino acids. Trimming shortened V by 5 bases and J by 6 bases, and 7 bases separated the two germline ends. This chain's CDR3 is CASSPMAGELFF. CDR3 in DNA: TGTGCCAGCAGTCCTATGGCCGGGGAGCTGTTTTTT.

In this sample, this clonotype turned up many times. This chain joins TRBV2 and TRBJ2-7, with 8 nucleotides matching TRBD1. CDR1 is SNHLY and CDR2 is FYNNEI in the germline V gene. J lost 1 base, V lost 7 bases, and 6 bases had no gene match. The CDR3 runs 14 residues. CDR3 loop: CASMVGQASYEQYF. The DNA of the CDR3 is TGTGCCAGCATGGTGGGACAGGCTTCCTACGAGCAGTACTTC.

This clonotype was recorded many times. V and J are TRBV19 and TRBJ2-5; TRBD2 aligns across 10 bases. Germline V gene data show CDR1 as LNHDA and CDR2 as SQIVND (reference sequence). This CDR3 has 14 amino acids. V shed 6 bases, J shed 5 bases, and the junction held 6 bases outside the gene matches. CDR3 bases: TGTGCCAGTAGAAGCGGGAGGGCCGGGGAGACCCAGTACTTC. Amino acid sequence: CASRSGRAGETQYF.

Ten or more counts support this clonotype. J is TRBJ2-7 and V is TRBV27; maybe TRBD1 (5 bases). The CDR3 is made up of 15 amino acids. Germline CDR1 and CDR2: MNHEY and SMNVEV (reference sequence). V was pared by 2 bases and J by 3 bases, with 14 bases between. In nucleotides, the CDR3 is TGTGCCAGCAGTTTAAGGGGCCGCCAGCTCTACGAGCAGTACTTC. The encoded protein is CASSLRGRQLYEQYF.

At least ten counts were recorded for this clonotype. The V call is TRBV4-1, the J call TRBJ1-1; 8 bases fit TRBD1. CDR1 MGHRA and CDR2 YSYEKL come from the germline V gene. J was trimmed by 3 bases and V by 3 bases; bases with no gene match: 6. This CDR3 comprises 15 residues. The CDR3 DNA is TGCGCCAGCAGCCAGGCTGGACAGGGTTACACTGAAGCTTTCTTT. As protein: CASSQAGQGYTEAFF.

In its sample, this clonotype was seen many times. This rearrangement joins TRBV7-2 to TRBJ1-6; D may be TRBD1 (6 bases). Trimming took 2 bases from V and 10 from J, leaving 18 bases between them. The germline V gene has CDR1 SGHTA and CDR2 FQGNSA. The CDR3 consists of 16 residues. The CDR3 sequence: CASSLLYDRTGSPLHF. CDR3 nucleotide sequence: TGTGCCAGCAGCTTACTTTATGACAGGACGGGATCACCCCTCCACTTT.